This record concerns one T cell receptor beta chain sequence. Per the germline V gene, CDR1 is SGDLS and CDR2 is YYNGEE. There are 14 residues in the CDR3. Trimming shortened V by 2 bases and J by 1 base, and 9 bases separated the two germline ends. This entry comes from a study of blood T cell repertoires in COVID-19. Overall study: Samples came from the United States, Italy and Spain, spanning acute and convalescent COVID-19. The cDNA or gDNA used as material had been derived from T cells, B-cell-depleted T cells, or PBMCs.

The protocol was immunoSEQ multiplex PCR, while the TCRdb copy is restricted to in-frame clones and leaves out a portion. This sample has approximately 88,000 clones, with roughly 87% found just once. The material sequenced was peripheral blood. The receptor's source is a male donor with acute or convalescent COVID-19. The V call is TRBV9, the J call TRBJ2-5; D gene uncertain. The CDR3 region has the DNA TGTGCCAGCAGCGTTACCGGTGGCCAAGAGACCCAGTACTTC. This encodes CASSVTGGQETQYF.